This TCR beta chain was captured by sequencing in a study of response to subunit inactivated influenza vaccine. Germline CDR1 and CDR2: LGHDT and YNNKEL (reference sequence). The V and J ends lost 1 base and 10 bases respectively, with 19 bases between them. The CDR3 runs to 15 residues. Overall study findings and caveats: The authors suggested that few new T cells are recruited per seasonal influenza vaccination.

Points on this clonotype: Its cognate antigen is unknown.

TCRdb re-analysed the RT-PCR reads in MiXCR, keeping a single row per CDR3 protein. Altogether 650,000 to 850,000 distinct CDR3 sequences are present, roughly 13% being singletons, with the ten largest covering less than 7%. The receptor was isolated from a man over 45 who received an inactivated influenza vaccine. V is TRBV3-1 and J is TRBJ1-1; D gene ambiguous. Sample: PBMCs from blood, taken less than 15 days before vaccination. The CDR3 here is CASSQGSLGVSRAFF. The CDR3 DNA reads TGTGCCAGCAGCCAAGGTTCCCTCGGGGTCTCGAGAGCTTTCTTT.